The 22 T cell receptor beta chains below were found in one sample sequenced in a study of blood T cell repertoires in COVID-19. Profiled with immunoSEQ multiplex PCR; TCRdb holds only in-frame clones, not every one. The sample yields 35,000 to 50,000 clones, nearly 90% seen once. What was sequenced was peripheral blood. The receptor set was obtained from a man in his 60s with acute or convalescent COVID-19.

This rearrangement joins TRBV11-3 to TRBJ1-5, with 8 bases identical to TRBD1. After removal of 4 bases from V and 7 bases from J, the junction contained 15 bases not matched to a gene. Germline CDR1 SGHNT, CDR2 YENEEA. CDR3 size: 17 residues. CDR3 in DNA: TGTGCCAGCAGCTCCCAGGGCCCCGGGACAGGACGGCAGCCCCAGCATTTT. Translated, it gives CASSSQGPGTGRQPQHF.

Written as DNA, the CDR3 is TGTGCCAGCAGCCAAAGTAGCCACGAGCAGTACTTC. Its protein is CASSQSSHEQYF. V gene TRBV3-1 (or the pseudogene TRBV3-2) combines with J gene TRBJ2-7; D call uncertain. V was shortened by 2 bases and J by 5 bases, with 7 bases between the two germline ends. This CDR3 spans 12 amino acids. Germline loops: CDR1 LGHDT, CDR2 YNNKEL (reference sequence).

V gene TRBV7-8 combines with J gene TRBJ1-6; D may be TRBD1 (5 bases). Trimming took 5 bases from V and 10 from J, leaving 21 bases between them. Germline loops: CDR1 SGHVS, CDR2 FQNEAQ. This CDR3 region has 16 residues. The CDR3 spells CASSTEGGGMGSPLHF. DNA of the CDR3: TGTGCCAGCAGCACCGAAGGCGGGGGGATGGGATCACCCCTCCACTTT. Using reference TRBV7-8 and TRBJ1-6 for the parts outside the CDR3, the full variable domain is GAGVSQSPRYKVAKRGQDVALRCDPISGHVSLFWYQQALGQGPEFLTYFQNEAQLDKSGLPSDRFFAERPEGSVSTLKIQRTQQEDSAVYLCASSTEGGGMGSPLHFGNGTRLTVT.

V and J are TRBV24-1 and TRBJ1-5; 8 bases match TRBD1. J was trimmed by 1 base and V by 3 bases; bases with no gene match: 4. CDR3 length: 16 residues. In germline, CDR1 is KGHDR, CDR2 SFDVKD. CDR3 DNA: TGTGCCACCAGTGATCCTCAGGGGGCCAGCAATCAGCCCCAGCATTTT. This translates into CATSDPQGASNQPQHF.

The CDR3 coding sequence is TGTGCCAGCAGCGTACAGGCCACAGTAAATCAGCCCCAGCATTTT. Amino acids: CASSVQATVNQPQHF. The chain joins TRBV7-2 to TRBJ1-5, with D tentatively TRBD1 (5 bases). Deletions cut 5 bases from V and 4 bases from J, with 15 bases between. Germline lookup yields CDR1 SGHTA and CDR2 FQGNSA. The CDR3 length is 15 residues.

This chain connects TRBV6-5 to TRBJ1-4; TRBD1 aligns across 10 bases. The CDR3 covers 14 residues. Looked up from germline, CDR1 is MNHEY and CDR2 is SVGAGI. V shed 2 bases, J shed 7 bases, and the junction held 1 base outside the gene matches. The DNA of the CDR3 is TGTGCCAGCAGTTACGGGGACAGGGGTGAAAAACTGTTTTTT. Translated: CASSYGDRGEKLFF.

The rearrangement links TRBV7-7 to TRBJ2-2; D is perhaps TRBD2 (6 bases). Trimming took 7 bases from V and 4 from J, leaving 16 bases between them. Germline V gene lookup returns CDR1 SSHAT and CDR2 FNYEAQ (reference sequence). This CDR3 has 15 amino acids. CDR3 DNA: TGTGCCAGCACCCGCGGGGCAGGGTCCACCGGGGAGCTGTTTTTT. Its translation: CASTRGAGSTGELFF.

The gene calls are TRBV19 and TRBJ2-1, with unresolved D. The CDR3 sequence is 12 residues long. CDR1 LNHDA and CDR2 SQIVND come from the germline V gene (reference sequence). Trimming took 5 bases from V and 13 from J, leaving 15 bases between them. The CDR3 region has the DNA TGTGCCAGTAGTTTGACGAAGGAGAGTCAGTTCTTC. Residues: CASSLTKESQFF. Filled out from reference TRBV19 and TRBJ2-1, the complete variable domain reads DGGITQSPKYLFRKEGQNVTLSCEQNLNHDAMYWYRQDPGQGLRLIYYSQIVNDFQKGDIAEGYSVSREKKESFPLTVTSAQKNPTAFYLCASSLTKESQFFGPGTRLTVL.

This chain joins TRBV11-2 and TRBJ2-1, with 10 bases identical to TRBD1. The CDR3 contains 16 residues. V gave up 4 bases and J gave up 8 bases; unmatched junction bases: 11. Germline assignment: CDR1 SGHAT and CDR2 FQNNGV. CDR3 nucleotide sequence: TGTGCCAGCAGCTACAACTCCGGGACAGGGGCCTATGAGCAGTTCTTC. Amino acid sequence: CASSYNSGTGAYEQFF.

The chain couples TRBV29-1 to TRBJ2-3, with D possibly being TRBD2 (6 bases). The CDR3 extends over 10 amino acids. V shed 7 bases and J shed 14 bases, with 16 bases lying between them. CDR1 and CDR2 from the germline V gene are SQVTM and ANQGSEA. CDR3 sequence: CSGGVSKMYF. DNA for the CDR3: TGCAGCGGGGGGGTCTCTAAGATGTATTTT.

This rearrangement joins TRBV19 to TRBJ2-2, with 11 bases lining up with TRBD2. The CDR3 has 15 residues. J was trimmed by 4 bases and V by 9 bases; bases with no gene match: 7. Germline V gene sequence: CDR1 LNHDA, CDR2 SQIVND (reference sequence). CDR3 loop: CASQRLAGTTGELFF. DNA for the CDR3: TGTGCCAGCCAAAGACTAGCGGGGACCACCGGGGAGCTGTTTTTT.

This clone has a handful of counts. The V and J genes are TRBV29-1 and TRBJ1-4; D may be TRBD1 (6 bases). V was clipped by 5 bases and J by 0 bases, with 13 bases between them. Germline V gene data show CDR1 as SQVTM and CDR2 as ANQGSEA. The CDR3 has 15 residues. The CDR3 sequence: CSVLRGTATNEKLFF. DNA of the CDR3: TGCAGCGTTCTCAGGGGAACGGCAACTAATGAAAAACTGTTTTTT.

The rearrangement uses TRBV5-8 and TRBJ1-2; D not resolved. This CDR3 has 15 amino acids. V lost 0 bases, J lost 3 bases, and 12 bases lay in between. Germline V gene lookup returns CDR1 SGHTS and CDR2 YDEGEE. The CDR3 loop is CASSLERATDYGYTF. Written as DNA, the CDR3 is TGTGCCAGCAGCTTGGAGAGGGCGACCGACTATGGCTACACCTTC.

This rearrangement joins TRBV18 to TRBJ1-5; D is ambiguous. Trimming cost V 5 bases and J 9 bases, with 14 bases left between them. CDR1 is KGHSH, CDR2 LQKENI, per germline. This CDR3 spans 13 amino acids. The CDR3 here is CASSSIEEGPQHF. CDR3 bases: TGTGCCAGCTCATCGATAGAAGAGGGGCCCCAGCATTTT. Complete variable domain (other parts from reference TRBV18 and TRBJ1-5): NAGVMQNPRHLVRRRGQEARLRCSPMKGHSHVYWYRQLPEEGLKFMVYLQKENIIDESGMPKERFSAEFPKEGPSILRIQQVVRGDSAAYFCASSSIEEGPQHFGDGTRLSIL.

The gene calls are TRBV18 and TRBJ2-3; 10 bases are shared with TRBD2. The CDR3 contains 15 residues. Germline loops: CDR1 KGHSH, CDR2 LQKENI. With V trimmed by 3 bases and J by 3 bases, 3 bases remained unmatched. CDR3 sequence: CASSPLAGETDTQYF. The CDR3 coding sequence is TGTGCCAGCTCACCTCTAGCGGGGGAGACAGATACGCAGTATTTT.

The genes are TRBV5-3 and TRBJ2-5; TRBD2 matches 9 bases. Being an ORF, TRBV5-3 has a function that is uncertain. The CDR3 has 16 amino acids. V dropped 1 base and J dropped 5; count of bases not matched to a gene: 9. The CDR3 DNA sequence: TGTGCCAGAAGCTTGAGTAGCGGGGGACATCAGGAGACCCAGTACTTC. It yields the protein CARSLSSGGHQETQYF.

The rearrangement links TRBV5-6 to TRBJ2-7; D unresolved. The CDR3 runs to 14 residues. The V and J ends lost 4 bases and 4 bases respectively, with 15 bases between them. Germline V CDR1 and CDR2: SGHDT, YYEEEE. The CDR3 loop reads CASSPRRSVYEQYF. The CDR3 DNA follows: TGTGCCAGCAGCCCGCGGCGTAGTGTTTACGAGCAGTACTTC. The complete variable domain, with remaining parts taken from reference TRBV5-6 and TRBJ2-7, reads DAGVTQSPTHLIKTRGQQVTLRCSPKSGHDTVSWYQQALGQGPQFIFQYYEEEERQRGNFPDRFSGHQFPNYSSELNVNALLLGDSALYLCASSPRRSVYEQYFGPGTRLTVT.

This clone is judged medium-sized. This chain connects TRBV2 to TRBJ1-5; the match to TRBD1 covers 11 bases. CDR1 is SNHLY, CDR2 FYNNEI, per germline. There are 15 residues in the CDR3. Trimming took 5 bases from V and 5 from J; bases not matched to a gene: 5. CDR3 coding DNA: TGTGCCAGCAGTACCGGGACAGGGGGGCATCAGCCCCAGCATTTT. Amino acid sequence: CASSTGTGGHQPQHF.

As DNA, the CDR3 is TGTGCCAGCAGCCCGCGGAGGACTGAAGCTTTCTTT. This sequence encodes CASSPRRTEAFF. The rearrangement uses TRBV5-8 and TRBJ1-1; D is unresolved. This CDR3 has 12 amino acids. Germline CDR1 reads SGHTS; CDR2 reads YDEGEE. The germline V and J ends were trimmed by 4 bases and 5 bases, with 9 bases remaining between them.

The CDR3 DNA follows: TGCAGCGTTGTAGCGGAAGAGCAGTTCTTC. Encoded protein: CSVVAEEQFF. This chain links TRBV29-1 with TRBJ2-1; possible D gene TRBD2, 6 bases. The CDR3 has 10 residues. CDR1 and CDR2 (germline): SQVTM, ANQGSEA. The V gene lost 4 bases and the J gene lost 10 bases, with 8 bases spanning the gap.

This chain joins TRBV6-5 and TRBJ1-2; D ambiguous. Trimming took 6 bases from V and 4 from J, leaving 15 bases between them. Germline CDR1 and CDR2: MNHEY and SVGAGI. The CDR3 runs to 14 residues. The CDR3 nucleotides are TGTGCCAGCAGGCCCAACTTTCTCCCCTATGGCTACACCTTC. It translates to CASRPNFLPYGYTF.

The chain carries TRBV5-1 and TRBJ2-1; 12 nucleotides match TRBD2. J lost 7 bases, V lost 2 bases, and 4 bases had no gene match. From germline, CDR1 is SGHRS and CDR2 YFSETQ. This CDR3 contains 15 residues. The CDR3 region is CASSFTSGGRNEQFF. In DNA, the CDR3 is TGCGCCAGCAGCTTCACTAGCGGGGGGCGTAATGAGCAGTTCTTC.